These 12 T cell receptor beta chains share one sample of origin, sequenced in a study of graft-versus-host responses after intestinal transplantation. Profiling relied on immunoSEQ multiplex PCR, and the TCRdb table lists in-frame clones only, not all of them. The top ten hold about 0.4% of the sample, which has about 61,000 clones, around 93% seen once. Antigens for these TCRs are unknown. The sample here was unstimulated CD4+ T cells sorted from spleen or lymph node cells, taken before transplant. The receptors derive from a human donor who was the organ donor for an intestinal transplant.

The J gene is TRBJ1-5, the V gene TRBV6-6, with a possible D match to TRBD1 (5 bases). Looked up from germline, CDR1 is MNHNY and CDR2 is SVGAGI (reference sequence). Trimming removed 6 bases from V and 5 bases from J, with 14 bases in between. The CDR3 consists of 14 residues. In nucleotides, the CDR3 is TGTGCCAGCAGACCAGCGGGGGACTATCAGCCCCAGCATTTT. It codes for CASRPAGDYQPQHF.

The CDR3 reads CASSLLRGAEQYF. For the CDR3, the DNA is TGCGCCAGCAGCTTGCTGAGGGGCGCCGAGCAGTACTTC. V usage is TRBV5-1 and J usage is TRBJ2-7; D tentatively fits TRBD1 or TRBD2 (5 bases each). Germline V CDR1 and CDR2: SGHRS, YFSETQ. CDR3 length equals 13 residues. V lost 1 base to trimming and J lost 6 bases, with 11 bases between them.

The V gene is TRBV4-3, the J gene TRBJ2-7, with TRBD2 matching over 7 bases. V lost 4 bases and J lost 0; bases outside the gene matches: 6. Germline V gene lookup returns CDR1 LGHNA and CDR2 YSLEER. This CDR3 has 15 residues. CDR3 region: CASSPRGVSSYEQYF. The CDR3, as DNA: TGCGCCAGCAGCCCTCGGGGGGTTAGCTCCTACGAGCAGTACTTC.

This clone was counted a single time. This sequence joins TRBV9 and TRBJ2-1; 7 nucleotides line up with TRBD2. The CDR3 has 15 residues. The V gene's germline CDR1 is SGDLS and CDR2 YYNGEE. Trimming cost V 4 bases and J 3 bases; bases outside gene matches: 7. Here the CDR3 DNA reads TGTGCCAGCAGCCCCACCGGGGGGAACTACAATGAGCAGTTCTTC. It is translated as CASSPTGGNYNEQFF.

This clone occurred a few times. CDR3 nucleotides: TGCGCCAGCAGCTTATACCCAGGGGGTACGGGTGAAAAACTGTTTTTT. It encodes CASSLYPGGTGEKLFF. V and J are TRBV5-1 and TRBJ1-4; 7 positions match TRBD1. This CDR3 is built from 16 residues. In germline, CDR1 is SGHRS, CDR2 YFSETQ. After removal of 2 bases from V and 7 bases from J, the junction contained 11 bases not matched to a gene.

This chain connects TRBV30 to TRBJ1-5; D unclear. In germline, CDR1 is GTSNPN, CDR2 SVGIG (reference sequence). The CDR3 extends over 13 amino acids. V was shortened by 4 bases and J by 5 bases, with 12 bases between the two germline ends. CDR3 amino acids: CAWNTGPYQPQHF. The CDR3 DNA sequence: TGTGCCTGGAACACCGGACCTTATCAGCCCCAGCATTTT.

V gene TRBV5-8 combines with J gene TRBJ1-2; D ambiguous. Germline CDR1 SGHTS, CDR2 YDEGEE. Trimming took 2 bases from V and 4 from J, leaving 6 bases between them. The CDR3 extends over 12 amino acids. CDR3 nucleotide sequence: TGTGCCAGCAGCTTAAGGATCTATGGCTACACCTTC. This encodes CASSLRIYGYTF.

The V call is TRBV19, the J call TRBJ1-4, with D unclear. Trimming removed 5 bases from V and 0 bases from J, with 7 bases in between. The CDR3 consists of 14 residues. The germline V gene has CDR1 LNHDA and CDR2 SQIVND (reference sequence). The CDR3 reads CASSLVPTNEKLFF. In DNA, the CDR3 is TGTGCCAGTAGTCTGGTCCCAACTAATGAAAAACTGTTTTTT.

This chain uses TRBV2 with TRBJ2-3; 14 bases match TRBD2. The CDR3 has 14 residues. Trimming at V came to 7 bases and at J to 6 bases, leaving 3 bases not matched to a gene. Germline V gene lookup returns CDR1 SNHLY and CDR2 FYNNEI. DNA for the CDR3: TGTGCCAGCAAACGACTAGCGGGGGGGGATACGCAGTATTTT. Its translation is CASKRLAGGDTQYF.

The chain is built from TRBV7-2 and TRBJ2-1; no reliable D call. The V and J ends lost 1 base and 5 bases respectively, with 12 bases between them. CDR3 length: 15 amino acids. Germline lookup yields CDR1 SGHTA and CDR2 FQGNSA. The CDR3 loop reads CASSLVSIVNNEQFF. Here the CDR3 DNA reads TGTGCCAGCAGCTTAGTTTCTATAGTAAACAATGAGCAGTTCTTC.

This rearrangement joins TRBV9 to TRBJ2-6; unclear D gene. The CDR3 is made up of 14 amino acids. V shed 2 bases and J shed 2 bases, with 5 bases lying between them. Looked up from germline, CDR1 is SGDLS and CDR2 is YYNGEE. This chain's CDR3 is CASSVKPGANVLTF. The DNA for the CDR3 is TGTGCCAGCAGCGTCAAGCCTGGGGCCAACGTCCTGACTTTC.

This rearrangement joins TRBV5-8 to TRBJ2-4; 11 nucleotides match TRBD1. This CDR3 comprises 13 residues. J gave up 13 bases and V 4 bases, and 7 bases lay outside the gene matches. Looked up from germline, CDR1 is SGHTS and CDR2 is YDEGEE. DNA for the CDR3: TGTGCCAGCAGCCTGGATGGGACAGGGGGACAGTACTTC. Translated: CASSLDGTGGQYF.